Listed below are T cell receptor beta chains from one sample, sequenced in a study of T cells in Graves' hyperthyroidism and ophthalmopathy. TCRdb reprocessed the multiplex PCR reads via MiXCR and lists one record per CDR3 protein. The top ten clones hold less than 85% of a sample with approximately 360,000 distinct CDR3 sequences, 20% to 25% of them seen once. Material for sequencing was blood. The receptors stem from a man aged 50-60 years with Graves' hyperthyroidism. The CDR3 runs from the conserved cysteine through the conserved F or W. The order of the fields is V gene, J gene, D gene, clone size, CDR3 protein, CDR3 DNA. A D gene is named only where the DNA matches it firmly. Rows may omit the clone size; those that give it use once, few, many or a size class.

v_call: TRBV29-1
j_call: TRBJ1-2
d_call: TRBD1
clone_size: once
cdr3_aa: CSVRDRGRLSGYTF
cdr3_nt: TGCAGCGTCCGGGACAGGGGGCGCCTAAGTGGCTACACCTTC

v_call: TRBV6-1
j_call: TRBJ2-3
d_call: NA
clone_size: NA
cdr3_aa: CASSWDEVNTQYF
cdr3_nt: TGTGCCAGCAGTTGGGATGAAGTTAATACGCAGTATTTT

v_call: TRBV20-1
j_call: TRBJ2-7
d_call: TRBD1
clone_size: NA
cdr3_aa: CSASWDRGPYEQYF
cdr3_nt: TGCAGTGCTTCATGGGACAGGGGGCCGTACGAGCAGTACTTC

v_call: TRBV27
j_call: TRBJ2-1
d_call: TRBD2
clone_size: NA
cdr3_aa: CASSFTTSGRAELGNEQFF
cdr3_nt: TGTGCCAGCAGTTTCACGACTAGCGGGAGGGCAGAGTTGGGCAATGAGCAGTTCTTC

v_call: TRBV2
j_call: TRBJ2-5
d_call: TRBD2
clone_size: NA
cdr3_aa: CASSETGGPETQYF
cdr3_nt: TGTGCCAGCAGTGAAACGGGAGGGCCAGAGACCCAGTACTTC

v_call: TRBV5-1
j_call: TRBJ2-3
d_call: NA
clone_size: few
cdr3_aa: CASRDGTGTDTQYF
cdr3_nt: TGCGCCAGCAGAGACGGGACCGGCACAGATACGCAGTATTTT

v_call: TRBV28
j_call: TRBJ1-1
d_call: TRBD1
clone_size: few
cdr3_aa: CASSSSDRMLAGTEAFF
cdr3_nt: TGTGCCAGCAGTTCGTCGGACAGGATGTTAGCCGGCACTGAAGCTTTCTTT

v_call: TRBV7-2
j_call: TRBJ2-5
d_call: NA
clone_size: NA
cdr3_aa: CASSQDLQETQYF
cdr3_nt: TGTGCCAGCAGCCAAGATCTTCAAGAGACCCAGTACTTC

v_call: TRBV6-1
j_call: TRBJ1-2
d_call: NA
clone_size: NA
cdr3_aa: CASFGRSRVPLYGYTF
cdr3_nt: TGTGCCAGCTTCGGGAGGTCCAGGGTCCCCCTCTATGGCTACACCTTC

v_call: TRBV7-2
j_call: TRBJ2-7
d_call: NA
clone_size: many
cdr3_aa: CASSSGLTSYEQYF
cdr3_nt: TGTGCCAGCAGCTCCGGACTTACCTCCTACGAGCAGTACTTC

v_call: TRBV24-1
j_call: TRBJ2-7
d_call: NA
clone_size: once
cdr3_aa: CATSPGGRVYEQYF
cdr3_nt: TGTGCCACCAGTCCCGGCGGCAGGGTGTACGAGCAGTACTTC

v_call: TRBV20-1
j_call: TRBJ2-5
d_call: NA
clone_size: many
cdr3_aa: CSARLEETQYF
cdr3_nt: TGCAGTGCTCGCCTCGAGGAGACCCAGTACTTC

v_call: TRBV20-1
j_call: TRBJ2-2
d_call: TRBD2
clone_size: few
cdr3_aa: CSARLAENTGELFF
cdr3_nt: TGCAGTGCTAGACTAGCGGAAAACACCGGGGAGCTGTTTTTT

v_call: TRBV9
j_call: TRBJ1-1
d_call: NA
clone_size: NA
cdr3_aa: CASSAQLVNTEAFF
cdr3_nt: TGTGCCAGCAGCGCCCAACTGGTGAACACTGAAGCTTTCTTT

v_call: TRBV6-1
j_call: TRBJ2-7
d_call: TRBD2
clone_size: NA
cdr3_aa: CASSEAGLAGTEQYF
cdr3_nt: TGTGCCAGCAGTGAAGCGGGGCTAGCGGGAACCGAGCAGTACTTC

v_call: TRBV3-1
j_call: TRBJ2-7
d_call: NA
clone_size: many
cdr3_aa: CASSQRDTSYEQYF
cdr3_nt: TGTGCCAGCAGCCAACGGGACACCTCCTACGAGCAGTACTTC

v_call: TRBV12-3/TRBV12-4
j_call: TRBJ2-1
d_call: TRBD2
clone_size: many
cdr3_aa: CASILSGRSSYNEQFF
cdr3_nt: TGTGCCAGCATTCTTAGCGGGAGAAGCTCCTACAATGAGCAGTTCTTC

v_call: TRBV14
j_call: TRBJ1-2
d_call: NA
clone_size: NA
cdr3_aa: CASSHVVNYGYTF
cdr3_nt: TGTGCCAGCAGCCACGTAGTAAACTATGGCTACACCTTC

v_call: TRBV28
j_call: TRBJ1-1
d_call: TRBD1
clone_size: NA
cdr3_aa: CASSQADRMLAGTEAFF
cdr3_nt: TGTGCCAGCAGTCAAGCGGACAGGATGTTAGCCGGCACTGAAGCTTTCTTT

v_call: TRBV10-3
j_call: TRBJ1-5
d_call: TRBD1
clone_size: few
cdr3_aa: CARDQGAYTSNQPQHF
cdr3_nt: TGTGCCAGAGACCAGGGGGCCTACACTAGCAATCAGCCCCAGCATTTT

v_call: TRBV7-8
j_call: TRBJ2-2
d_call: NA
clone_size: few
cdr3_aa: CASSLPQGRLFF
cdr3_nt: TGTGCCAGCAGCTTACCACAGGGAAGACTGTTTTTT

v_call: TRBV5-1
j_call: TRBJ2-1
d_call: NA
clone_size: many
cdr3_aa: CASSSGSLLDHNEQFF
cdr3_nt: TGCGCCAGCAGCTCTGGGAGCCTGCTGGACCACAATGAGCAGTTCTTC

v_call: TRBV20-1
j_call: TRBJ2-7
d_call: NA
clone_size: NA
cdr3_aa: CSASSRVDEQYF
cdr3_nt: TGCAGTGCTAGTTCCAGGGTGGACGAGCAGTACTTC

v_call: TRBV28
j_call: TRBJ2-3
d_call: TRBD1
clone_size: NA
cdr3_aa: CASNPPTGGGTDTQYF
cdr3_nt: TGTGCCAGCAACCCACCGACAGGGGGGGGCACAGATACGCAGTATTTT

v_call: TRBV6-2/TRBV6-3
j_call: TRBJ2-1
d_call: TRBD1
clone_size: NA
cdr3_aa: CASSYSTGVYNEQFF
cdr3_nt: TGTGCCAGCAGTTACTCGACAGGGGTCTACAATGAGCAGTTCTTC

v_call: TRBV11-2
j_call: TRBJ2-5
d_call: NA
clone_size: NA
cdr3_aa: CASSPPRDTYQETQYF
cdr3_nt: TGTGCCAGCAGCCCTCCTCGGGACACCTACCAAGAGACCCAGTACTTC

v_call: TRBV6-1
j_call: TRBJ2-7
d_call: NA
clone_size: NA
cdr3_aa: CASISSPGSPYEQYF
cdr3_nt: TGTGCCAGCATTAGTAGTCCTGGTTCCCCCTACGAGCAGTACTTC

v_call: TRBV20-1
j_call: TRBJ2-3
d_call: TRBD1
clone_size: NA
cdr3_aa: CSAEPGQGGLSGNADTQYF
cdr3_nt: TGCAGTGCTGAACCGGGACAGGGTGGTCTGAGTGGTAACGCAGATACGCAGTATTTT

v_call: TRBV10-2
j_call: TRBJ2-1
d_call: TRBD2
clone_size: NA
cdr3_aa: CASSDRGLAGVRSSYNEQFF
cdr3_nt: TGCGCCAGCAGTGACCGCGGACTAGCGGGAGTCCGAAGCTCCTACAATGAGCAGTTCTTC

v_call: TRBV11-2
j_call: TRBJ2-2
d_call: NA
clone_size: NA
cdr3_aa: CASSLNSFTGELFF
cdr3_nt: TGTGCCAGCAGCTTAAACAGCTTTACCGGGGAGCTGTTTTTT

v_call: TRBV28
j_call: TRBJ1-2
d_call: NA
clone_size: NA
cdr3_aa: CASSLSPTGLGYGYTF
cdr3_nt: TGTGCCAGCAGTTTATCCCCGACAGGCCTGGGATATGGCTACACCTTC

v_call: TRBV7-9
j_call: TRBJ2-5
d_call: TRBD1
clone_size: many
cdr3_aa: CASSRQQGAGETQYF
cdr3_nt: TGTGCCAGCAGCAGACAACAGGGGGCTGGGGAGACCCAGTACTTC

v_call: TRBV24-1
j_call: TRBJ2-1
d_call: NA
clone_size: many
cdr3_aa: CATSDRGTLGSYNEQFF
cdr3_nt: TGTGCCACCAGTGATAGGGGGACCTTGGGCTCCTACAATGAGCAGTTCTTC

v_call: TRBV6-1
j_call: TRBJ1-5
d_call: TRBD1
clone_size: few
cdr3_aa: CASSTGTGTFQPQHF
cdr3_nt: TGTGCCAGCAGCACCGGGACAGGGACTTTTCAGCCCCAGCATTTT

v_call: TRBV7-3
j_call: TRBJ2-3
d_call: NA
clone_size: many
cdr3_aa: CASSPEGAPTDTQYF
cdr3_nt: TGTGCCAGCAGCCCCGAAGGAGCGCCCACAGATACGCAGTATTTT

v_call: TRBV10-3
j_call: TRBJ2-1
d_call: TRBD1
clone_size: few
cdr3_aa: CAISESGGDRGNEQFF
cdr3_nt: TGTGCCATCAGTGAGTCTGGTGGGGACAGGGGTAATGAGCAGTTCTTC

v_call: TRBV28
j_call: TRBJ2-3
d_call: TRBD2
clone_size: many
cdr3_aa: CASSLSFLRRERSSTDTQYF
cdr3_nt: TGTGCCAGCAGTTTATCGTTTCTGCGGCGGGAGCGGTCTAGCACAGATACGCAGTATTTT

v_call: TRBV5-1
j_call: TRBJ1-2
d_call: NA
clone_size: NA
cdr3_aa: CASSLEPGLLDGYAF
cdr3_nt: TGCGCCAGCAGCTTGGAACCGGGACTCCTGGATGGCTACGCCTTC

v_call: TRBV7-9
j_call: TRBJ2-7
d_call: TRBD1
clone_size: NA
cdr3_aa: CASSEQTGTGSQYEQYF
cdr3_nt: TGTGCCAGCAGCGAACAAACCGGGACAGGGAGTCAATACGAGCAGTACTTC

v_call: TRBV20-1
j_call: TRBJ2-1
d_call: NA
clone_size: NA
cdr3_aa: CSARDRKGLVGAEQFF
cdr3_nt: TGCAGTGCTAGAGATAGGAAGGGGCTAGTGGGGGCAGAGCAGTTCTTC

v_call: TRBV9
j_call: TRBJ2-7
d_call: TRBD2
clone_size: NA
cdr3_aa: CASSVELAGVGEQYF
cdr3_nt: TGTGCCAGCAGCGTAGAGTTAGCGGGAGTGGGAGAGCAGTACTTC

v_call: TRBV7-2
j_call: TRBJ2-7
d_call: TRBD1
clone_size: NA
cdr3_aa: CASSPPHRGPYEQYF
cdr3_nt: TGTGCCAGCAGCCCACCTCACAGGGGCCCCTACGAGCAGTACTTC

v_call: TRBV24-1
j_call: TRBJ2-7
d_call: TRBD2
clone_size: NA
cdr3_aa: CATSPTSGSHEQYF
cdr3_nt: TGTGCCACCAGTCCGACTAGCGGGAGCCACGAGCAGTACTTC

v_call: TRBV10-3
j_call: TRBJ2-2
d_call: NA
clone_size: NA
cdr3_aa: CAISAGANTGELFF
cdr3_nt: TGTGCCATCAGTGCAGGGGCGAACACCGGGGAGCTGTTTTTT

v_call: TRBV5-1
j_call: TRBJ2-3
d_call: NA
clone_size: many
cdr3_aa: CASSSQGWSTDTQYF
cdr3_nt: TGCGCCAGCAGCTCACAGGGATGGAGCACAGATACGCAGTATTTT

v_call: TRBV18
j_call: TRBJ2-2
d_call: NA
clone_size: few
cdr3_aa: CASSPARLSNTGELFF
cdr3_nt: TGTGCCAGCTCACCCGCTAGACTATCAAACACCGGGGAGCTGTTTTTT

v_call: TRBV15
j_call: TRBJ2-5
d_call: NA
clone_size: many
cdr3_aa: CATSSLLSGLPDMGETQYF
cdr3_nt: TGTGCCACCAGCAGCCTACTGTCGGGATTACCTGATATGGGGGAGACCCAGTACTTC

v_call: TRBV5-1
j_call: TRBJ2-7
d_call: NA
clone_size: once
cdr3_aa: CASKGQGYEQYF
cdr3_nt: TGCGCCAGCAAGGGGCAGGGCTACGAGCAGTACTTC

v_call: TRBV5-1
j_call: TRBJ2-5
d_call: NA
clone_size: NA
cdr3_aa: CASSLTGIQETQYF
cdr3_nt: TGCGCCAGCAGCTTGACGGGAATCCAAGAGACCCAGTACTTC

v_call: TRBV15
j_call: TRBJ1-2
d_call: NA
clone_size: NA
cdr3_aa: CATSRSGSYGYTF
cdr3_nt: TGTGCCACCAGCAGGTCTGGATCCTATGGCTACACCTTC

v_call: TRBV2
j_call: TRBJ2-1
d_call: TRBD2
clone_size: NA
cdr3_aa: CASSKTSGINEQFF
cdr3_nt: TGTGCCAGCAGTAAGACTAGCGGGATCAATGAGCAGTTCTTC

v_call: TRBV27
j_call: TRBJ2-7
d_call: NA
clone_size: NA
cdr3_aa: CASSLLGSNYEQYF
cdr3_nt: TGTGCCAGCAGTTTATTGGGATCCAACTACGAGCAGTACTTC

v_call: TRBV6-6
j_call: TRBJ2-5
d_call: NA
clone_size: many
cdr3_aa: CASSYTPEAQETQYF
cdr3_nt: TGTGCCAGCAGTTACACCCCGGAGGCCCAAGAGACCCAGTACTTC

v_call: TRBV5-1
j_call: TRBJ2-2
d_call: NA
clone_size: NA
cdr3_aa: CASKGLANTGELFF
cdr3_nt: TGCGCCAGCAAGGGACTGGCGAACACCGGGGAGCTGTTTTTT

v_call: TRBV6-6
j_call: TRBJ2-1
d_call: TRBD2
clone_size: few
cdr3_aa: CASSYDINTSGSFHEQFF
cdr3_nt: TGTGCCAGCAGTTACGACATAAACACTAGCGGGAGTTTCCATGAGCAGTTCTTC

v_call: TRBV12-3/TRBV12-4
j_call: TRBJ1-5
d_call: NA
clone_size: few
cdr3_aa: CASSLRGDNQPQHF
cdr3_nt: TGTGCCAGCAGTTTAAGAGGCGACAATCAGCCCCAGCATTTT

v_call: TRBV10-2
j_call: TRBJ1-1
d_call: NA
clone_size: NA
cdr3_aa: CASSESGYGQAFF
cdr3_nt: TGCGCCAGCAGTGAGTCAGGGTACGGGCAAGCTTTCTTT

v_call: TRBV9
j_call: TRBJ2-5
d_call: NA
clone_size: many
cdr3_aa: CASSPGWDYQETQYF
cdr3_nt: TGTGCCAGCAGCCCCGGCTGGGACTACCAAGAGACCCAGTACTTC

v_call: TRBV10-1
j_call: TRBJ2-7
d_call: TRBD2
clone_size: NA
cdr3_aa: CASRERPLAGEQYF
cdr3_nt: TGCGCCAGCAGGGAGAGACCGCTAGCGGGCGAGCAGTACTTC